This passage covers 9 T cell receptor beta chains from one sample sequenced in a study of blood T cell repertoires in COVID-19. Only in-frame clones appear in the TCRdb table, and some are missing; sequencing was by immunoSEQ multiplex PCR. The sample holds under 300,000 clones, about 88% seen once. The sequenced sample consisted of peripheral blood. The receptor set was obtained from a woman aged 40 to 50 who had recovered from COVID-19.

The chain combines TRBV6-6 with TRBJ2-5, with a tentative D call TRBD2 (6 bases). Germline V gene data show CDR1 as MNHNY and CDR2 as SVGAGI (reference sequence). The CDR3 extends over 14 amino acids. The V end lost 6 bases, the J end lost 5 bases, and 16 bases lay between the germline ends. CDR3 DNA: TGTGCCAGCAGGGACTCGGCGGGGTATGAGACCCAGTACTTC. Translated: CASRDSAGYETQYF.

CDR3 sequence: CASSPRGTSGEQFF. DNA for the CDR3: TGTGCCAGCAGCCCTAGGGGGACTAGCGGTGAGCAGTTCTTC. The chain combines TRBV7-9 with TRBJ2-1; 11 nucleotides align to TRBD2. Unmatched junction bases numbered 6, after V lost 5 bases and J lost 9 bases. The CDR3 totals 14 residues. CDR1 is SEHNR and CDR2 is FQNEAQ in the germline V gene (reference sequence).

This clone appeared once. The chain has TRBV6-4 and TRBJ1-5; 7 bases align to TRBD1. Germline loops: CDR1 MRHNA, CDR2 SNTAGT. The length of the CDR3 is 13 residues. J lost 5 bases, V lost 6 bases, and 4 bases had no gene match. Written as DNA, the CDR3 is TGTGCCAGCAGCGCCACAGGGGATCAGCCCCAGCATTTT. Translation: CASSATGDQPQHF.

The rearrangement links TRBV7-8 to TRBJ2-4, with D perhaps TRBD2 (5 bases). Germline CDR1 and CDR2: SGHVS and FQNEAQ. CDR3 length: 17 amino acids. V lost 5 bases and J lost 8, with 25 bases in between. For the CDR3, the DNA is TGTGCCAGCAGCCCCGGGGTTTGGGGAGCGAGGAGTGACATTCAGTACTTC. It codes for CASSPGVWGARSDIQYF.

The chain couples TRBV2 to TRBJ2-2; 13 nucleotides align to TRBD2. J was trimmed by 6 bases and V by 8 bases; bases with no gene match: 9. This CDR3 is built from 16 residues. Germline V gives CDR1 SNHLY, CDR2 FYNNEI. The CDR3, as DNA: TGTGCCAGCCGCCGACTAGCGGGAGGTTCGGCCGGGGAGCTGTTTTTT. It is translated as CASRRLAGGSAGELFF.

V usage is TRBV7-8 and J usage is TRBJ2-3; 13 positions agree with TRBD2. CDR3 length: 20 amino acids. J was trimmed by 2 bases and V by 5 bases; bases with no gene match: 16. CDR1 SGHVS and CDR2 FQNEAQ come from the germline V gene. CDR3 loop: CASSPKSLAGGPLSTDTQYF. CDR3 bases: TGTGCCAGCAGCCCTAAATCACTAGCGGGAGGGCCTCTTTCCACAGATACGCAGTATTTT.

This chain joins TRBV27 and TRBJ1-5; 7 bases fit TRBD1. V shed 3 bases, J shed 7 bases, and the junction held 12 bases outside the gene matches. CDR1 and CDR2 from the germline V gene are MNHEY and SMNVEV (reference sequence). The CDR3 is 16 amino acids. The CDR3 here is CASSFKGARTGQPQHF. The CDR3 nucleotides read TGTGCCAGCAGTTTTAAGGGGGCCCGCACGGGACAGCCCCAGCATTTT.

V and J are TRBV4-3 and TRBJ1-2; D is undetermined. The V and J ends lost 0 bases and 7 bases respectively, with 24 bases between them. Germline loops: CDR1 LGHNA, CDR2 YSLEER. This CDR3 region has 18 residues. In DNA form, the CDR3 reads TGCGCCAGCAGCCAAGATCGGTACTCGGGGAGATTCAGTCCTGGCTACACCTTC. It codes for CASSQDRYSGRFSPGYTF.

The chain is built from TRBV5-6 and TRBJ2-1; TRBD2 matches 14 bases. With 4 bases clipped from V and 8 bases from J, the junction kept 17 bases outside the gene matches. Germline V lookup: CDR1 SGHDT, CDR2 YYEEEE. The CDR3 contains 19 residues. The CDR3 sequence: CASSPGGMGLAGVGYEQFF. The CDR3 DNA reads as TGTGCCAGCAGCCCCGGAGGTATGGGACTAGCGGGAGTCGGGTATGAGCAGTTCTTC.